The 2 T cell receptor beta chains given below trace back to one sample, sequenced in a study of blood T cells in healthy people across ages (dated by TCRdb to the mid-2010s). Library preparation employed 5' RACE. Sequencing was performed on an Illumina HiSeq 2500. The second PCR ran for about 6 to 12 cycles and used a J-beta primer mix along with a sample-barcoded 5' primer. Through fastp at Q25 and MiXCR, TCRdb rebuilt clones from the public reads, retaining in-frame beta chains. CDR3 protein duplicates are merged, each entry listing the most common genes and DNA. In all, the sample holds about 560,000 distinct CDR3 sequences, and roughly a quarter of those were seen once. Together, the top ten hold 3% to 4.5% of the sample. This sample also belongs to another study, concerning T cells of mothers and their children.

Sequenced sample: blood. These receptors all stem from a boy aged 2 to 10 in good health.

The J gene is TRBJ2-7, the V gene TRBV10-3; no reliable D call. Germline assignment: CDR1 ENHRY and CDR2 SYGVKD. The CDR3 is 13 amino acids. The V end lost 4 bases, the J end lost 3 bases, and 10 bases lay between the germline ends. DNA of the CDR3: TGTGCCATCAGTGTTGGCAGCAACTACGAGCAGTACTTC. It yields the protein CAISVGSNYEQYF.

A remark on this clonotype: The junction departs from germline at one end; a sequencing error may be responsible. The CDR3 DNA is TGTGCCGCCCGGGGGGGCTCCTACGAGCAGTACTTT. Translation: CAARGGSYEQYF. V and J are TRBV6-5 and TRBJ2-7; 8 nucleotides line up with TRBD2. In germline, CDR1 is MNHEY, CDR2 SVGAGI. This CDR3 is built from 12 residues.